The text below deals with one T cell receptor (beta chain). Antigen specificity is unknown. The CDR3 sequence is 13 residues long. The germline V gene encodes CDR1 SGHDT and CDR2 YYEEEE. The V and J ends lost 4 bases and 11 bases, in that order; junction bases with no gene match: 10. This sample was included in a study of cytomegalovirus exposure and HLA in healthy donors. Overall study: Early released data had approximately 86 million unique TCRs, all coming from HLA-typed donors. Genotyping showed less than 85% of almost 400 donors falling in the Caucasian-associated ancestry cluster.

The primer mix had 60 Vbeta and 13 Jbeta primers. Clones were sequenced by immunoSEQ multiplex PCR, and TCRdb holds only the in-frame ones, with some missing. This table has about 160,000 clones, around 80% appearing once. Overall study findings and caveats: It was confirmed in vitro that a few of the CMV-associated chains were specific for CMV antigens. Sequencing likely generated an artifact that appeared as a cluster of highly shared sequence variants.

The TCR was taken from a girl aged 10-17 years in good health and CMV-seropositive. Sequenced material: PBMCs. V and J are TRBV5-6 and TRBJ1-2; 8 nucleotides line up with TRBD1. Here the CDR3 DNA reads TGTGCCAGCAGCGTCAGGGGGCGCGGCGGTTACACCTTC. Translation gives CASSVRGRGGYTF. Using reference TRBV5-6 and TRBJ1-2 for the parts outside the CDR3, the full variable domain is DAGVTQSPTHLIKTRGQQVTLRCSPKSGHDTVSWYQQALGQGPQFIFQYYEEEERQRGNFPDRFSGHQFPNYSSELNVNALLLGDSALYLCASSVRGRGGYTFGSGTRLTVV.